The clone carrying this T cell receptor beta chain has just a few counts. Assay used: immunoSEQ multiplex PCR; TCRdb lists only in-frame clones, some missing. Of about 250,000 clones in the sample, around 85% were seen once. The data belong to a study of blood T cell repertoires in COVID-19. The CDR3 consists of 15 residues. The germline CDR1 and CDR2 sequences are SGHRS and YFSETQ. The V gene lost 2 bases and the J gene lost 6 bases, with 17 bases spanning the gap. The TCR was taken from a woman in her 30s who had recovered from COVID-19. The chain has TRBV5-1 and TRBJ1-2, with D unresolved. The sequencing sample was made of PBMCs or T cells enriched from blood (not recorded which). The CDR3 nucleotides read TGCGCCAGCAGCTTAGATGGAGACCGTCGGAATGGCTACACCTTC. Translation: CASSLDGDRRNGYTF.